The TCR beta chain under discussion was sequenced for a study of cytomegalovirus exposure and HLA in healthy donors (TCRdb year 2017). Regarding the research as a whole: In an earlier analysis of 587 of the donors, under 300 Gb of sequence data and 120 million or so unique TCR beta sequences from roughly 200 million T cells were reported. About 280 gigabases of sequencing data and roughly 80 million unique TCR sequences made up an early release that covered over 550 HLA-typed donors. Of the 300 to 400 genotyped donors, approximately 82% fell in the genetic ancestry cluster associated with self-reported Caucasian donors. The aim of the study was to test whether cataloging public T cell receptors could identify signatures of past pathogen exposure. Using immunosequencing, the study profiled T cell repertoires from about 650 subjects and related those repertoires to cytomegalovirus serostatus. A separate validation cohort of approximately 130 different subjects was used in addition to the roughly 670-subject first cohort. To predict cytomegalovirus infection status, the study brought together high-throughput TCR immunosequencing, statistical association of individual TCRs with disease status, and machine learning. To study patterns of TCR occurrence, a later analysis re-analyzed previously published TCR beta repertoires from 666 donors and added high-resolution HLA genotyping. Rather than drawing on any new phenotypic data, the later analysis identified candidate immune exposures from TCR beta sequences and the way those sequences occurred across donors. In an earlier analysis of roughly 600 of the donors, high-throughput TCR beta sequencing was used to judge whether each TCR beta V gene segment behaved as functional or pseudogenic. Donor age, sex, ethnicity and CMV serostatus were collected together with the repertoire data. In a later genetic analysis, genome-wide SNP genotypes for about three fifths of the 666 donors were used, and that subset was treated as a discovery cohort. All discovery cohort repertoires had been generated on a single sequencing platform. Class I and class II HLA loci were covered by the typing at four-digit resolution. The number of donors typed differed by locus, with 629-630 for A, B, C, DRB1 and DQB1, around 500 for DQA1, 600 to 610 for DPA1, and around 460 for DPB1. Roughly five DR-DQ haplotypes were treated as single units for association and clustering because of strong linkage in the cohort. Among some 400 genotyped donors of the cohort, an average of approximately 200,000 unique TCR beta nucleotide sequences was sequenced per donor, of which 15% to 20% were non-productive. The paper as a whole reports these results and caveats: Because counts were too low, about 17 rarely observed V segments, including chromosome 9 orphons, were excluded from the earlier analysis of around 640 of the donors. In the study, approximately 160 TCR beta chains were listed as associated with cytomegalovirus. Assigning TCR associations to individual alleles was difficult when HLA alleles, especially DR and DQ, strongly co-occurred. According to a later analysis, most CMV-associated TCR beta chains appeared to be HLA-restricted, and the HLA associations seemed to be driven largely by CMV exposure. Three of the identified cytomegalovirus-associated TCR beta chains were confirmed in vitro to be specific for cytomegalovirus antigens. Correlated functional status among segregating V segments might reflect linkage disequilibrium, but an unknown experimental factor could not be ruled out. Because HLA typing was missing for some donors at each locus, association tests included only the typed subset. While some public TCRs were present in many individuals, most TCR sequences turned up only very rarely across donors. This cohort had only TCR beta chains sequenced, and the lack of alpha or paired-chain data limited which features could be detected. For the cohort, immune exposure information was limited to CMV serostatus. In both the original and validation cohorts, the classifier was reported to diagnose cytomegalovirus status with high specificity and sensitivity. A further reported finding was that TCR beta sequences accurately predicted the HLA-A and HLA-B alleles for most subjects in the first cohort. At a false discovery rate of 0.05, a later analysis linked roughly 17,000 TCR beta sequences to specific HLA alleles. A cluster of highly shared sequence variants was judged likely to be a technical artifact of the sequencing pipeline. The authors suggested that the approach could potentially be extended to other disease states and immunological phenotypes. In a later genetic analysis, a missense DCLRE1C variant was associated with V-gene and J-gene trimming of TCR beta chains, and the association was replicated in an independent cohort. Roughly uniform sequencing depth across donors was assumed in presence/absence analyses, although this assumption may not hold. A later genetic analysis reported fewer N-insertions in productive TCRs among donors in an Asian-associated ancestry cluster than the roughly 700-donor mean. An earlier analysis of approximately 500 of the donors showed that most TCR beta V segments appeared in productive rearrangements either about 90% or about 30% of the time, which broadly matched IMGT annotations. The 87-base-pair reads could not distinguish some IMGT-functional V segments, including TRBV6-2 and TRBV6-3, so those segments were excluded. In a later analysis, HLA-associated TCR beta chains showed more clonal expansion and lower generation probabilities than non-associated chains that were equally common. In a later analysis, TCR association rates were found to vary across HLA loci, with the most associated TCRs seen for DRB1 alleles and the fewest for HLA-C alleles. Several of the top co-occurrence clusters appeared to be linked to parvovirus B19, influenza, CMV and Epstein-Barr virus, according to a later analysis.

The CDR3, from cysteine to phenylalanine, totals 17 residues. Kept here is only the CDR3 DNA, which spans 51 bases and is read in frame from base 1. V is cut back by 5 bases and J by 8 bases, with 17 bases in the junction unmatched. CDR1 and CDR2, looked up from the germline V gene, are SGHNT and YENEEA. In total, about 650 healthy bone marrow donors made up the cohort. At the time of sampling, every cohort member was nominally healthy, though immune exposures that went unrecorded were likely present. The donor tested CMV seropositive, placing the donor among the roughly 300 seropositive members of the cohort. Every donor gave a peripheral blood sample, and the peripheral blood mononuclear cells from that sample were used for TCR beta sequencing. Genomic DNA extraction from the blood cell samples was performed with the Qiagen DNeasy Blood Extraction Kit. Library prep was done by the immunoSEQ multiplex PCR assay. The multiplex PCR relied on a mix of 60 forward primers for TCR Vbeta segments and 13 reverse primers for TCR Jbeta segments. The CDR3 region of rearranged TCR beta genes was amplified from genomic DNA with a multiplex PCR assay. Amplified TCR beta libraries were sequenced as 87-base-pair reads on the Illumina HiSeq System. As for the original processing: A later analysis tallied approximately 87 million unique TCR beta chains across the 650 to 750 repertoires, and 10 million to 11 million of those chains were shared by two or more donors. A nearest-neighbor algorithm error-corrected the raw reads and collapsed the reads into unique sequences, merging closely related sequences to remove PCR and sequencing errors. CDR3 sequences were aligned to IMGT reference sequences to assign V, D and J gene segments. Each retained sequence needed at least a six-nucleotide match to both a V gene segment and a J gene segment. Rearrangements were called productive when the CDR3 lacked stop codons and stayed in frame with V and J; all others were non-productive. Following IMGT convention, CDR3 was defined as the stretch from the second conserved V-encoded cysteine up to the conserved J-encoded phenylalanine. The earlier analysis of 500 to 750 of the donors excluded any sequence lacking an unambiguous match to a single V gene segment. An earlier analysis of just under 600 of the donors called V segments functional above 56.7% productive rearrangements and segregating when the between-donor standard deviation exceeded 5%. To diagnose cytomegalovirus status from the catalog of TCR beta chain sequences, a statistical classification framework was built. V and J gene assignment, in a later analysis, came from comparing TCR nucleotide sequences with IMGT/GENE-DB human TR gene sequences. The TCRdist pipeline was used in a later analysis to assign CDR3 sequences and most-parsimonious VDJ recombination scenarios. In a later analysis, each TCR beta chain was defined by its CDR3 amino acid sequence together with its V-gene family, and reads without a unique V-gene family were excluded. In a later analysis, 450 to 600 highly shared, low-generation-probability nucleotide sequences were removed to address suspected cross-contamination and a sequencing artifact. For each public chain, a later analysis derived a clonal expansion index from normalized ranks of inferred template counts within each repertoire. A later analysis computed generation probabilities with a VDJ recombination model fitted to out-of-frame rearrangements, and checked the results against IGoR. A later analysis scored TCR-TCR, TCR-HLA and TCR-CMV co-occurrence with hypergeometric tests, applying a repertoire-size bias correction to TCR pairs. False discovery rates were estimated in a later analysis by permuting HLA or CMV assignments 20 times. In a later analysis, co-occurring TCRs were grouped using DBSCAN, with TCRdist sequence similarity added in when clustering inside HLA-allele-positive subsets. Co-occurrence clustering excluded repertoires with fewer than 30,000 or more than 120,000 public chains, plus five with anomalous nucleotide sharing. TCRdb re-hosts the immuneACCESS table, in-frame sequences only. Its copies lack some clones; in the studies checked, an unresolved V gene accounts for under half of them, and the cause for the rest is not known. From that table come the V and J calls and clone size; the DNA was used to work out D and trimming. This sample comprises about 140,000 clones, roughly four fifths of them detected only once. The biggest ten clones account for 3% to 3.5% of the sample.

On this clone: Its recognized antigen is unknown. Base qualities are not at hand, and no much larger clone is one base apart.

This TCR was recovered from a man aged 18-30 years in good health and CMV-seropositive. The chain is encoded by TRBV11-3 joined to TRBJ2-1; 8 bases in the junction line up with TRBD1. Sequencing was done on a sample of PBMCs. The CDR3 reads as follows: CASSPPYGTGDGDEQFF. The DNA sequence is TGTGCCAGCAGCCCACCCTACGGGACAGGTGATGGCGATGAGCAGTTCTTC.